The 7 T cell receptor beta chains below all came from one sample that was sequenced in a study of molecular identifiers for immune sequencing clone quantification. TCRdb analysed the PCR reads with MiXCR anew, one entry per CDR3 protein. The table includes under 600,000 distinct CDR3 sequences, roughly 26% detected once. What was sequenced was naive CD8+ T cells from blood, with Jurkat cell RNA spiked in. Sample subset: FACS-sorted CD8+CD4-CCR7+CD45RA+ naive T cells. These receptors came from a human donor in good health. Some libraries in this study had Jurkat cell RNA spiked in.

This clonotype was detected many times. This chain uses TRBV7-6 with TRBJ2-3, with 9 bases identical to TRBD1. The V gene's germline CDR1 is SGHVS and CDR2 FNYEAQ. The ends lost 2 bases at V and 2 bases at J; junction bases unmatched: 2. The CDR3 covers 15 residues. CDR3 protein: CASSLTGGHTDTQYF. The CDR3 bases are TGTGCCAGCAGCTTAACAGGGGGCCACACAGATACGCAGTATTTT.

This clonotype was detected ten times or more. The chain couples TRBV29-1 to TRBJ1-1; D is unresolved. The ends were cut back, 6 bases at V and 0 bases at J, with 11 bases in the middle. The germline gives CDR1 SQVTM, CDR2 ANQGSEA. The CDR3 runs to 13 residues. CDR3 DNA sequence: TGCAGCGTGAAGGTTGCCTTGAACACTGAAGCTTTCTTT. Translated, it gives CSVKVALNTEAFF.

This clonotype has just a few counts. The chain is built from TRBV20-1 and TRBJ2-2, with TRBD1 matching 8 bases. Germline V gene lookup returns CDR1 DFQATT and CDR2 SNEGSKA (reference sequence). The J segment lost 3 bases and the V segment lost 0 bases, leaving 9 bases of the junction unmatched. The CDR3 runs 17 residues. In nucleotides, the CDR3 is TGCAGTGCTAGAGATACAGGGGGTGAAACTTACACCGGGGAGCTGTTTTTT. It codes for CSARDTGGETYTGELFF.

This clonotype showed up just a few times. The chain carries TRBV28 and TRBJ1-4, with a weak D call TRBD1 (6 bases). The V gene's germline CDR1 is MDHEN and CDR2 SYDVKM. Trimming shortened V by 3 bases and J by 6 bases, and 20 bases separated the two germline ends. CDR3 length: 17 amino acids. This CDR3 reads CASSFPLDRPRDEKLFF. CDR3 coding DNA: TGTGCCAGCAGTTTCCCCTTAGACAGGCCACGAGATGAAAAACTGTTTTTT.

On this clonotype itself: Since a much larger clone is just one base distant, this may be a read error. J is TRBJ2-3 and V is TRBV7-6, with 8 bases fitting TRBD1. Per germline, CDR1 SGHVS and CDR2 FNYEAQ. The CDR3 is 15 residues long. DNA of the CDR3: TGTGCCAACAGCTTAGCCACAGGGGGTGCAGATACGCAGTATTTT. Its protein product is CANSLATGGADTQYF.

V and J are TRBV6-2 or TRBV6-3 and TRBJ2-1; 7 bases line up with TRBD2. V lost 6 bases and J lost 8; bases outside the gene matches: 16. The CDR3 loop spans 16 amino acids. Germline lookup yields CDR1 MNHEY and CDR2 SVGEGT. The CDR3 is CASRNPWTSHLDEQFF. The CDR3 region has the DNA TGTGCCAGCAGAAACCCTTGGACTAGTCATTTGGATGAGCAGTTCTTC.

This clonotype was detected only a few times. The V gene is TRBV6-2 or TRBV6-3, the J gene TRBJ2-7; D perhaps matches TRBD1 (6 bases). V gave up 0 bases and J gave up 3 bases, with 15 bases separating them. Germline lookup yields CDR1 MNHEY and CDR2 SVGEGT. The CDR3 has 16 residues. The CDR3 is CASSYSHDRTVYEQYF. For the CDR3, the DNA is TGTGCCAGCAGTTACTCTCATGACAGGACGGTCTACGAGCAGTACTTC.